The T cell receptor (beta chain) under discussion was sequenced for a study of T cell clusters in autoimmune cytopenias. TRB rearrangements were amplified by touch-down multiplex PCR with mixed TRB-A/B primers. TCRdb re-called the multiplex PCR reads and gives one entry per CDR3 protein, without DNA. The sample table sets out under 14,000 distinct CDR3 sequences. TRB was amplified from 250 ng of peripheral blood genomic DNA per sample. Another study also made use of these data, one on T cell repertoires in aging, cancer and after chemotherapy.

The sample consisted of peripheral blood. The receptor's source is a human donor in good health.

CDR3 in amino acids: CASSTRQVNTEAFF. The chain employs TRBV7-9 and TRBJ1-1; the TCRdb call, TRBD1, lacks DNA for checking. The V gene's germline CDR1 is SEHNR and CDR2 FQNEAQ (reference sequence). The CDR3 sequence is 14 residues long.